These 21 T cell receptor beta chains share one sample of origin, sequenced in a study of identical twins. TCRdb reprocessed the 5' RACE reads via MiXCR and lists one record per CDR3 protein. The sample holds approximately 530,000 distinct CDR3 sequences, 20% to 25% seen once. These data were also reused for a study on yellow fever vaccine responses in identical twins.

The sample comprised CD4+ T cells sorted from blood. The source of these receptors is a woman aged 18-29 years in good health.

In this sample, this clonotype turned up a few times. CDR3 nucleotides: TGTGCCAGCAGCGTAGAGGGGGCTAGCAATCAGCCCCAGCATTTT. This translates into CASSVEGASNQPQHF. V and J are TRBV9 and TRBJ1-5, with 7 positions matching TRBD1. Germline loops: CDR1 SGDLS, CDR2 YYNGEE. V dropped 0 bases and J dropped 0; count of bases not matched to a gene: 0. This CDR3 is built from 15 residues.

The chain uses TRBV5-1 and TRBJ2-3; D gene unclear. Trimming cost V 4 bases and J 7 bases, with 10 bases left between them. CDR1 and CDR2 (germline): SGHRS, YFSETQ. The length of the CDR3 is 12 residues. CDR3 amino acids: CASSPRAYTQYF. As DNA, the CDR3 is TGCGCCAGCAGCCCAAGAGCATATACGCAGTATTTT.

The chain recombines TRBV24-1 with TRBJ2-3; D remains unclear. Germline V gene sequence: CDR1 KGHDR, CDR2 SFDVKD. The CDR3 has 13 residues. The V and J ends lost 3 bases and 5 bases respectively, with 8 bases between them. CDR3 amino acids: CATSDTPGDTQYF. DNA of the CDR3: TGTGCCACCAGTGATACCCCCGGAGATACGCAGTATTTT.

This clonotype has only a few counts. The rearrangement uses TRBV4-1 and TRBJ2-4; TRBD2 might be the D (7 bases). The CDR3 totals 16 residues. Germline lookup yields CDR1 MGHRA and CDR2 YSYEKL. V dropped 0 bases and J dropped 6 bases, with 15 bases sitting between them. CDR3 loop: CASSQEMGGPGNIQYF. As DNA, the CDR3 is TGCGCCAGCAGCCAAGAAATGGGGGGGCCGGGAAACATTCAGTACTTC.

This chain connects TRBV6-5 to TRBJ2-5; tentatively, D is TRBD2 (5 bases). Trimming pared 0 bases from V and 3 bases from J, leaving 8 bases between. The CDR3 covers 14 residues. CDR1 and CDR2 from the germline V gene are MNHEY and SVGAGI. The CDR3 here is CASSYSDGKETQYF. CDR3 bases: TGTGCCAGCAGTTACTCGGACGGGAAAGAGACCCAGTACTTC.

This clonotype was counted between two and nine times. J is TRBJ2-5 and V is TRBV5-1; possibly TRBD1 or TRBD2 for D (6 bases each). Looked up from germline, CDR1 is SGHRS and CDR2 is YFSETQ. Trimming shortened V by 4 bases and J by 2 bases, and 9 bases separated the two germline ends. CDR3 length: 13 amino acids. The CDR3 protein is CASSTGTQETQYF. CDR3 coding DNA: TGCGCCAGCAGCACAGGGACTCAAGAGACCCAGTACTTC.

This clonotype was recorded a few times. The V and J genes are TRBV27 and TRBJ2-7, with 8 bases that match TRBD1. This CDR3 is built from 13 residues. The V segment lost 6 bases and the J segment 5 bases; nucleotides outside the gene matches: 6. The V gene's germline CDR1 is MNHEY and CDR2 SMNVEV (reference sequence). The CDR3 spells CASRDRVSDEQYF. As DNA, the CDR3 is TGTGCCAGCAGGGACAGGGTATCCGACGAGCAGTACTTC.

In its sample, this clonotype was seen a few times. V and J are TRBV7-8 and TRBJ2-5; D possibly matches TRBD1 or TRBD2 (6 bases each). Trimming shortened V by 5 bases and J by 0 bases, and 16 bases separated the two germline ends. CDR3 length: 16 residues. Germline V gives CDR1 SGHVS, CDR2 FQNEAQ. This CDR3 is CASSVAGQMYQETQYF. CDR3 DNA: TGTGCCAGCAGCGTGGCGGGACAAATGTACCAAGAGACCCAGTACTTC.

The table lists this clonotype with a few counts. This chain links TRBV25-1 with TRBJ1-3; 10 nucleotides line up with TRBD1. CDR1 and CDR2 from the germline V gene are MGHDK and SYGVNS. V lost 5 bases, J lost 3 bases, and 7 bases stayed unmatched. The CDR3 is made up of 16 amino acids. CDR3: CASSPPGTGVGNTIYF. DNA of the CDR3: TGTGCCAGCAGTCCTCCCGGGACAGGGGTTGGAAACACCATATATTTT.

The chain is built from TRBV5-1 and TRBJ2-7; no clear D gene. Germline values: CDR1 SGHRS, CDR2 YFSETQ. This CDR3 has 15 amino acids. V was pared by 0 bases and J by 2 bases, with 12 bases between. The CDR3 nucleotides are TGCGCCAGCAGCTTGGGAGGCGCGGATGCCTACGAGCAGTACGTC. Amino acid sequence: CASSLGGADAYEQYV.

The V and J genes are TRBV10-1 and TRBJ2-3, with TRBD2 matching over 10 bases. From germline, CDR1 is WNHNN and CDR2 SYGVQD (reference sequence). The V segment lost 3 bases and the J segment 4 bases; nucleotides outside the gene matches: 22. The CDR3 sequence is 21 residues long. DNA for the CDR3: TGCGCCAGCAGTGATTTCGGTTATAGGACTAGCGGTGAGGATGGGCCAGATACGCAGTATTTT. As protein: CASSDFGYRTSGEDGPDTQYF.

This clonotype was detected many times. The chain employs TRBV12-3 or TRBV12-4 and TRBJ1-1; TRBD1 matches at 7 bases. The trim removed 9 bases at V and 1 base at J, leaving 8 bases unmatched. The CDR3 is made up of 14 amino acids. CDR3 coding DNA: TGTGCCAGTGCTCCGGGACAGTGGAACACTGAAGCTTTCTTT. Encoded protein: CASAPGQWNTEAFF.

In its sample, this clonotype was seen a few times. The chain couples TRBV4-1 to TRBJ2-1; 7 bases fit TRBD2. From germline, CDR1 is MGHRA and CDR2 YSYEKL. V was pared by 1 base and J by 4 bases, with 10 bases of the junction left unmatched. The CDR3 has 17 residues. CDR3 sequence (DNA): TGCGCCAGCAGCCAAGTGCTAGCGGATACCTTTTACAATGAGCAGTTCTTC. This encodes CASSQVLADTFYNEQFF.

This clonotype occurred a few times. This chain connects TRBV14 to TRBJ2-3, with D possibly TRBD1 on 5 matching bases. The ends were cut back, 5 bases at V and 9 bases at J, with 9 bases in the middle. The CDR3 consists of 11 residues. The V gene's germline CDR1 is SGHDN and CDR2 FVKESK. The CDR3: CASSEAGTQYF. The CDR3, as DNA: TGTGCCAGCAGCGAAGCAGGGACGCAGTATTTT.

This chain uses TRBV28 with TRBJ2-5; D is tentatively TRBD1 or TRBD2 (7 bases each). Looked up from germline, CDR1 is MDHEN and CDR2 is SYDVKM. The length of the CDR3 is 14 residues. V gave up 6 bases and J gave up 5 bases, with 16 bases separating them. The chain's CDR3 is CASSPGGGWETQYF. The DNA of the CDR3 is TGTGCCAGCAGCCCAGGGGGGGGTTGGGAGACCCAGTACTTC.

This clonotype was seen only a few times. This chain links TRBV5-1 with TRBJ1-5; 10 nucleotides line up with TRBD1. This CDR3 region has 15 residues. CDR1 and CDR2 from the germline V gene are SGHRS and YFSETQ. Unmatched junction bases numbered 2, after V lost 1 base and J lost 4 bases. The CDR3 DNA follows: TGCGCCAGCAGCTTGACGGGACAGGGGAATCAGCCCCAGCATTTT. Its translation: CASSLTGQGNQPQHF.

The chain joins TRBV2 to TRBJ1-5; 7 bases line up with TRBD1. This CDR3 contains 13 residues. V shed 11 bases and J 4 bases; nucleotides not matched to a gene: 8. The germline V gene has CDR1 SNHLY and CDR2 FYNNEI. Here the CDR3 DNA reads TGTGCCGCCGGGGGACAGACAAATCAGCCCCAGCATTTT. This sequence encodes CAAGGQTNQPQHF. Combining the CDR3 with reference TRBV2 and TRBJ1-5 gives the whole variable domain EPEVTQTPSHQVTQMGQEVILRCVPISNHLYFYWYRQILGQKVEFLVSFYNNEISEKSEIFDDQFSVERPDGSNFTLKIRSTKLEDSAMYFCAAGGQTNQPQHFGDGTRLSIL.

This clonotype has at least ten counts. The genes are TRBV12-3 or TRBV12-4 and TRBJ1-1; perhaps TRBD1 as D (6 bases). V lost 5 bases and J lost 2, with 9 bases in between. The CDR3 runs 13 residues. The CDR3 DNA sequence: TGTGCCAGCAGTGGACAGTTAAACACTGAAGCTTTCTTT. Translated, it gives CASSGQLNTEAFF.

A few counts support this clonotype. The chain is built from TRBV12-3 or TRBV12-4 and TRBJ2-5; tentative D call: TRBD2 (5 bases). This CDR3 comprises 17 residues. V dropped 1 base and J dropped 2 bases, with 17 bases sitting between them. The CDR3 bases are TGTGCCAGCAGTTTAGTTTGGCCGGCGGGTAAACAAGAGACCCAGTACTTC. Amino acids: CASSLVWPAGKQETQYF.

The J gene is TRBJ2-7, the V gene TRBV9, with D perhaps assigned TRBD1 or TRBD2 (5 bases each). Germline loops: CDR1 SGDLS, CDR2 YYNGEE. Trimming cost V 0 bases and J 0 bases, with 7 bases left between them. CDR3 length: 14 residues. This CDR3 reads CASSVEGTSYEQYF. The CDR3 DNA is TGTGCCAGCAGCGTAGAGGGGACCTCCTACGAGCAGTACTTC.

The chain couples TRBV11-2 to TRBJ1-1; D remains unclear. Trimming cost V 5 bases and J 0 bases, with 25 bases left between them. The CDR3 consists of 19 residues. The germline V gene has CDR1 SGHAT and CDR2 FQNNGV. In nucleotides, the CDR3 is TGTGCCAGCAGCGCAGCCCCCCCGCCGGCAGGTTTCATGAACACTGAAGCTTTCTTT. Protein sequence: CASSAAPPPAGFMNTEAFF.